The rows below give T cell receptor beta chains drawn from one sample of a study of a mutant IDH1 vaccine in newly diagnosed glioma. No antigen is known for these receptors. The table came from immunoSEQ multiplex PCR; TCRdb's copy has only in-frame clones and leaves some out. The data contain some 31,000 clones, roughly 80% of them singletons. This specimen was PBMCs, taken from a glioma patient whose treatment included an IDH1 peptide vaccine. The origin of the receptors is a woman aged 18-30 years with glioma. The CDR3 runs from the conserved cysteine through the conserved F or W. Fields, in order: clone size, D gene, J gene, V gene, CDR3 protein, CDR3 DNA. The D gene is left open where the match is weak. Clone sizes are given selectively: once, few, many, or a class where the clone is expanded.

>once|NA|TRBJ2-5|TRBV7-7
CASSLAPTGGETQYF
TGTGCTAGCAGCTTAGCCCCCACAGGTGGAGAGACCCAGTACTTC
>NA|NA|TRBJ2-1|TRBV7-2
CASSSSAREQFF
TGTGCCAGCAGCTCCTCGGCGCGTGAGCAGTTCTTC
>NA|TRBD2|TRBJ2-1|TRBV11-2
CASRLAGPYNEQFF
TGTGCCAGCAGGCTAGCGGGGCCGTACAATGAGCAGTTCTTC
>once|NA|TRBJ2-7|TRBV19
CATKGTLNEQYF
TGTGCCACTAAGGGGACCCTCAACGAGCAGTACTTC
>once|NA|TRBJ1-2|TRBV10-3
CAISEGSEAGDGYTF
TGTGCCATCAGTGAAGGGTCGGAGGCAGGGGATGGCTACACCTTC
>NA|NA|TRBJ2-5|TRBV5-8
CASSLNSLGETQYF
TGTGCCAGCAGCTTGAACTCCCTCGGGGAGACCCAGTACTTC
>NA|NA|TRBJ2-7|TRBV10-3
CAISEVVYEQYF
TGTGCCATCAGTGAGGTGGTTTACGAGCAGTACTTC
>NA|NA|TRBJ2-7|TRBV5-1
CASSLAPSYEQYF
TGCGCCAGCAGCTTGGCCCCCTCCTACGAGCAGTACTTC
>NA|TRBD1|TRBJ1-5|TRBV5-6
CASSALTGGNQPQHF
TGTGCCAGCAGCGCCCTGACAGGGGGCAATCAGCCCCAGCATTTT
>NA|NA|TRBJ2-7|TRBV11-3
CASSLDLGEQYF
TGTGCCAGCAGCTTAGATTTGGGGGAGCAGTACTTC
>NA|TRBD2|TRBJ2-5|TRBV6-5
CASSWEGQYF
TGTGCCAGCAGTTGGGAGGGGCAGTACTTC
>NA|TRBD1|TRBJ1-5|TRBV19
CASNVARGLRNQPQHF
TGTGCCAGTAATGTCGCCAGGGGGCTACGGAATCAGCCCCAGCATTTT
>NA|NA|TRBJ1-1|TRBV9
CASSADEGRAFF
TGTGCCAGCAGCGCCGATGAGGGTAGAGCTTTCTTT
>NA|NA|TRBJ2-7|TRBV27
CASSTRLKGGGSYEQYF
TGTGCCAGCAGTACCCGATTAAAGGGCGGCGGTTCCTACGAGCAGTACTTC
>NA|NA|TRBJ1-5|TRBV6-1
CASRLPGWQPQHF
TGTGCCAGCAGGCTCCCCGGGTGGCAGCCCCAGCATTTT
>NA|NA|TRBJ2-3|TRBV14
CASSQVLAGNTQYF
TGTGCCAGCAGCCAAGTTCTCGCCGGGAATACGCAGTATTTT